This TCR beta chain was captured by sequencing in a study of blood T cell repertoires in COVID-19. Study-level information: T cells, B-cell-depleted T cells, or PBMCs supplied cDNA or gDNA.

Trimming took 5 bases from V and 2 from J; bases not matched to a gene: 9. Germline assignment: CDR1 SEHNR and CDR2 FQNEAQ (reference sequence). This CDR3 has 16 residues. The Seattle patients, enrolled during active infection, were followed longitudinally. Only in-frame clones appear in the TCRdb table, and some are missing; sequencing was by immunoSEQ multiplex PCR. This sample has 150,000 to 200,000 clones, with less than 85% found just once. This TCR was recovered from a woman aged 40 to 50 with COVID-19, enrolled during active disease. Sequencing input: peripheral blood. V is TRBV7-9 and J is TRBJ1-3, with 7 bases lining up with TRBD1. The CDR3: CASSGTPTGTGNTIYF. The CDR3 bases are TGTGCCAGCAGCGGAACTCCGACAGGGACTGGAAACACCATATATTTT.